A few counts support the clone carrying this T cell receptor (beta chain). Germline V gene lookup returns CDR1 GTSNPN and CDR2 SVGIG (reference sequence). V lost 2 bases to trimming and J lost 6 bases; unmatched junction nucleotides: 7. CDR3 length equals 15 residues. Thyroid ultrasound and orbital computed tomography, with clinical symptoms and serum thyroxine and TRAb, informed diagnoses. The entry originates in a study of T cells in Graves' hyperthyroidism and ophthalmopathy. RNA transcripts were the template for amplifying TCR beta CDR3 regions. TCR CDR3 underwent first-round RT-PCR with the HTBI primer set. MiXCR, applied by TCRdb to the multiplex PCR reads, yields one record per CDR3 protein. The table lists about 720,000 distinct CDR3 sequences, about a sixth of them singletons, with approximately 8% in the top ten.

The receptor was isolated from a man between 18 and 29 years old with Graves' hyperthyroidism. The sample was blood. This rearrangement joins TRBV30 to TRBJ2-2; 9 nucleotides agree with TRBD2. In nucleotides, the CDR3 is TGTGCCTGGAGTAGGCGGGAGGGCCCAGCCGGGGAGCTGTTTTTT. Translated: CAWSRREGPAGELFF.